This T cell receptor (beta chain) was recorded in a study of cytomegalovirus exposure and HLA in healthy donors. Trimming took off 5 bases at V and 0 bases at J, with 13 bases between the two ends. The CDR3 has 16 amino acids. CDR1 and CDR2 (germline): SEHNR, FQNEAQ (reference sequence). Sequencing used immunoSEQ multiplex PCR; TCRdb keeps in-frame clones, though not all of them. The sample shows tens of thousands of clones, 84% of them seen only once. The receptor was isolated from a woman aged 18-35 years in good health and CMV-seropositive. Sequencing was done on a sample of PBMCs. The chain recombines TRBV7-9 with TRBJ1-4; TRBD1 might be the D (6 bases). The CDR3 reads CASSLGQTATNEKLFF. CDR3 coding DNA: TGTGCCAGCAGCCTCGGACAGACTGCAACTAATGAAAAACTGTTTTTT.